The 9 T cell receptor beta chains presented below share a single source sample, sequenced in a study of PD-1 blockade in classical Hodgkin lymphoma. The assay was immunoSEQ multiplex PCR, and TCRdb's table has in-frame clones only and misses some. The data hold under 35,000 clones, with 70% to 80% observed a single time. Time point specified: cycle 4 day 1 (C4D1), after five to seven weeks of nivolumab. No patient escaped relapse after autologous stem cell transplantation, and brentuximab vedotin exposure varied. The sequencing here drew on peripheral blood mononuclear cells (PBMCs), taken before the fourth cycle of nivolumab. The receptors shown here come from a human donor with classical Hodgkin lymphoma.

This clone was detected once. The CDR3 loop is CASSSGGPEAFF. The CDR3 DNA reads as TGTGCCAGCAGCTCCGGGGGCCCCGAAGCTTTCTTT. The rearrangement joins TRBV5-8 to TRBJ1-1, with D tentatively TRBD1 (6 bases). The CDR3 contains 12 residues. Trimming stripped 3 bases from V and 8 bases from J, with 11 bases between. The V gene's germline CDR1 is SGHTS and CDR2 YDEGEE.

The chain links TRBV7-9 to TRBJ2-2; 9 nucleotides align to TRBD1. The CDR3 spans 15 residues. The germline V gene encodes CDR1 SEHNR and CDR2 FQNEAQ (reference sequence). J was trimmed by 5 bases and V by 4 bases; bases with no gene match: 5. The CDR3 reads CASSSSTGGTGELFF. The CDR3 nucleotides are TGTGCCAGCAGCTCCTCGACAGGGGGGACCGGGGAGCTGTTTTTT.

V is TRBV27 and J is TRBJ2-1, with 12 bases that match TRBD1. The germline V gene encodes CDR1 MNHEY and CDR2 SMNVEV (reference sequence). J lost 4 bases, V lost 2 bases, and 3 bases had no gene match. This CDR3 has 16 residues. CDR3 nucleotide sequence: TGTGCCAGCAGTTTAGGGACAGGGGGCGCTTACAATGAGCAGTTCTTC. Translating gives CASSLGTGGAYNEQFF.

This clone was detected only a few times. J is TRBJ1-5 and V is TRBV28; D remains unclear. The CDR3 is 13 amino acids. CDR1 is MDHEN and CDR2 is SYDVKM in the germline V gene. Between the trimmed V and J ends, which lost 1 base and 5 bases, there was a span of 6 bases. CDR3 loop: CASSLLGYQPQHF. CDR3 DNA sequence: TGTGCCAGCAGTTTATTAGGGTATCAGCCCCAGCATTTT.

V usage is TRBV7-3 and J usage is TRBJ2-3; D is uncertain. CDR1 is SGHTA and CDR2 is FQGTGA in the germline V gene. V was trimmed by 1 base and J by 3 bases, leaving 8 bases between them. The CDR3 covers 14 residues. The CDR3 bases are TGTGCCAGCAGCTTAAGTCGCCCAACAGATACGCAGTATTTT. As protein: CASSLSRPTDTQYF.

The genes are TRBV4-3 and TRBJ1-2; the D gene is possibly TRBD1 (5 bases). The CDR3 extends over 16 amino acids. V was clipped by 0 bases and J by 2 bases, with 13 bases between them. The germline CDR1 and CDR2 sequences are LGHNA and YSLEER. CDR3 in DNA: TGCGCCAGCAGCCAAGAGTCAGGGTCCCGAAACTATGGCTACACCTTC. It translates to CASSQESGSRNYGYTF.

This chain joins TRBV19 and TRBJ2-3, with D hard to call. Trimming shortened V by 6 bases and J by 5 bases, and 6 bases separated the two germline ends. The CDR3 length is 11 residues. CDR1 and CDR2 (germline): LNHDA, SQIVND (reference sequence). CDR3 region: CASRRGDTQYF. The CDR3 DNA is TGTGCCAGTAGGCGTGGAGATACGCAGTATTTT. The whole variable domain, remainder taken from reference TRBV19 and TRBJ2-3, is DGGITQSPKYLFRKEGQNVTLSCEQNLNHDAMYWYRQDPGQGLRLIYYSQIVNDFQKGDIAEGYSVSREKKESFPLTVTSAQKNPTAFYLCASRRGDTQYFGPGTRLTVL.

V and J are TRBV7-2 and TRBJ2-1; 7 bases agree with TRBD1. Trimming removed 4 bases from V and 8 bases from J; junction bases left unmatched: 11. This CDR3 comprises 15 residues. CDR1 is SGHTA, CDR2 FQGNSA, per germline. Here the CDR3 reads CASSSPYRGQDEQFF. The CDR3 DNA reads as TGTGCCAGCAGCTCACCATACAGGGGTCAGGATGAGCAGTTCTTC. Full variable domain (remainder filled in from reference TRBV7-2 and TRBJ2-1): GAGVSQSPSNKVTEKGKDVELRCDPISGHTALYWYRQSLGQGLEFLIYFQGNSAPDKSGLPSDRFSAERTGGSVSTLTIQRTQQEDSAVYLCASSSPYRGQDEQFFGPGTRLTVL.

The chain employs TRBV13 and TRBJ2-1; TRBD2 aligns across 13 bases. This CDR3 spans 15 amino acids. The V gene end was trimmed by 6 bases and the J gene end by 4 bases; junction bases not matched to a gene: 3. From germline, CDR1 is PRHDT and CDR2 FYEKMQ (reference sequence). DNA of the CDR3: TGTGCCAGCAGTTTGACTAGCGGGGGGTACAATGAGCAGTTCTTC. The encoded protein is CASSLTSGGYNEQFF.